Following are 24 T cell receptor beta chains from one sample sequenced in a study of STAT3 mutations in large granular lymphocyte leukemia. These receptors are not linked to any known antigen. Study results and caveats: Every T-cell large granular lymphocyte leukemia patient had at least one immunodominant TCR beta clonotype.

Clones were sequenced by immunoSEQ multiplex PCR, and TCRdb holds only the in-frame ones, with some missing. The table lists 1,300 to 1,500 clones, around three quarters of them singletons. Sequenced: peripheral blood mononuclear cells. The receptors were sampled from a woman between 70 and 85 years old with T-cell large granular lymphocyte leukemia. Some clones in this sample may be carry-over from other donors' samples.

In this sample, this clone turned up once. The chain uses TRBV7-9 and TRBJ1-2, with D possibly being TRBD1 (5 bases). The germline V gene has CDR1 SEHNR and CDR2 FQNEAQ (reference sequence). The V end lost 3 bases, the J end lost 2 bases, and 7 bases lay between the germline ends. The CDR3 is made up of 13 amino acids. CDR3 nucleotides: TGTGCCAGCAGCTTTGGGGGGAACTATGGCTACACCTTC. Its protein product is CASSFGGNYGYTF.

The chain's CDR3 is CASSLAEEQYF. CDR3 nucleotide sequence: TGCGCCAGCAGCTTAGCGGAGGAGCAGTACTTC. The chain employs TRBV5-1 and TRBJ2-7, with D possibly TRBD2 on 5 matching bases. The CDR3 is 11 amino acids. Per germline, CDR1 SGHRS and CDR2 YFSETQ. V lost 2 bases and J 7 bases, leaving 7 bases between the germline ends. The full variable domain, rest sourced from reference TRBV5-1 and TRBJ2-7, is KAGVTQTPRYLIKTRGQQVTLSCSPISGHRSVSWYQQTPGQGLQFLFEYFSETQRNKGNFPGRFSGRQFSNSRSEMNVSTLELGDSALYLCASSLAEEQYFGPGTRLTVT.

The chain recombines TRBV10-2 with TRBJ1-1, with 8 bases matching TRBD1. Germline values: CDR1 WSHSY, CDR2 SAAADI. The CDR3 covers 13 residues. J lost 10 bases, V lost 6 bases, and 10 bases had no gene match. The CDR3 region has the DNA TGCGCCAGCAGCCCTGGACAGGGTCTCTCAGCTTTCTTT. Amino acids: CASSPGQGLSAFF.

The chain couples TRBV7-9 to TRBJ1-1; a possible D gene is TRBD1 (6 bases). V was trimmed by 6 bases and J by 0 bases, leaving 11 bases between them. The CDR3 length is 14 residues. Looked up from germline, CDR1 is SEHNR and CDR2 is FQNEAQ (reference sequence). DNA for the CDR3: TGTGCCAGCAGACCACAGGGCATGAACACTGAAGCTTTCTTT. This translates into CASRPQGMNTEAFF. Variable domain in full (rest from reference TRBV7-9 and TRBJ1-1): DTGVSQNPRHKITKRGQNVTFRCDPISEHNRLYWYRQTLGQGPEFLTYFQNEAQLEKSRLLSDRFSAERPKGSFSTLEIQRTEQGDSAMYLCASRPQGMNTEAFFGQGTRLTVV.

The chain uses TRBV30 and TRBJ1-2; no definite D call. Trimming pared 0 bases from V and 7 bases from J, leaving 9 bases between. CDR1 is GTSNPN and CDR2 is SVGIG in the germline V gene (reference sequence). The CDR3 has 12 residues. CDR3 nucleotide sequence: TGTGCCTGGAGTGTACGGGCCGGTGGCTACACCTTC. It specifies CAWSVRAGGYTF.

This clone is judged large. CDR3 DNA sequence: TGCAGCGTTGAATGGGACAGGGGTCCATGGGAGACCCAGTACTTC. This sequence encodes CSVEWDRGPWETQYF. The V call is TRBV29-1, the J call TRBJ2-5; 10 bases agree with TRBD1. Looked up from germline, CDR1 is SQVTM and CDR2 is ANQGSEA. The V and J ends lost 2 bases and 5 bases, in that order; junction bases with no gene match: 8. The length of the CDR3 is 15 residues.

The chain carries TRBV18 and TRBJ2-5; D remains ambiguous. CDR3 size: 13 residues. The ends were cut back, 6 bases at V and 5 bases at J, with 13 bases in the middle. Looked up from germline, CDR1 is KGHSH and CDR2 is LQKENI. In DNA form, the CDR3 reads TGTGCCAGCTCGAATTTGGACCGGGAGACCCAGTACTTC. Translating gives CASSNLDRETQYF.

This clone is large (0.1 to 1%). V and J are TRBV2 and TRBJ1-3; D uncertain. CDR1 SNHLY and CDR2 FYNNEI come from the germline V gene. The CDR3 is made up of 15 amino acids. The V and J ends lost 4 bases and 0 bases respectively, with 10 bases between them. CDR3: CASSAGVNSGNTIYF. Written as DNA, the CDR3 is TGTGCCAGCAGTGCCGGGGTTAACTCTGGAAACACCATATATTTT.

The chain carries TRBV7-9 and TRBJ2-7; D tentatively fits TRBD1 or TRBD2 (5 bases each). The CDR3 extends over 16 amino acids. Deletions cut 5 bases from V and 2 bases from J, with 19 bases between. Germline V gene sequence: CDR1 SEHNR, CDR2 FQNEAQ (reference sequence). For the CDR3, the DNA is TGTGCCAGCAGCCCCACCACCCTTGGGGGAACCTACGAGCAGTACTTC. Protein sequence: CASSPTTLGGTYEQYF.

The V gene is TRBV5-1, the J gene TRBJ1-2; TRBD1 matches at 7 bases. Looked up from germline, CDR1 is SGHRS and CDR2 is YFSETQ. This CDR3 has 15 amino acids. V dropped 6 bases and J dropped 8; count of bases not matched to a gene: 16. CDR3 nucleotide sequence: TGCGCCAGCATGGGTAGTTGGGACAGCCTTTTAGGCTACACCTTC. It specifies CASMGSWDSLLGYTF.

This chain joins TRBV5-4 and TRBJ2-3; the D gene is possibly TRBD2 (6 bases). The V end lost 1 base, the J end lost 1 base, and 13 bases lay between the germline ends. Germline CDR1 and CDR2: SGHNT and YYREEE (reference sequence). There are 16 residues in the CDR3. For the CDR3, the DNA is TGTGCCAGCAGCTTGCGTCGGGAGCCTCGCACAGATACGCAGTATTTT. Encoded protein: CASSLRREPRTDTQYF.

This clone has only one observation. This rearrangement joins TRBV30 to TRBJ2-7; a weak D match, TRBD1 (6 bases). The V end lost 0 bases, the J end lost 2 bases, and 14 bases lay between the germline ends. CDR3 length: 15 amino acids. The germline V gene encodes CDR1 GTSNPN and CDR2 SVGIG (reference sequence). CDR3 protein: CAWSVWGQGTYEQYF. The CDR3 DNA is TGTGCCTGGAGTGTATGGGGGCAAGGCACCTACGAGCAGTACTTC. The complete variable domain, with remaining parts taken from reference TRBV30 and TRBJ2-7, reads SQTIHQWPATLVQPVGSPLSLECTVEGTSNPNLYWYRQAAGRGLQLLFYSVGIGQISSEVPQNLSASRPQDRQFILSSKKLLLSDSGFYLCAWSVWGQGTYEQYFGPGTRLTVT.

The CDR3 loop reads CASSMGVRQPQHF. The DNA for the CDR3 is TGTGCCAGTAGTATGGGGGTACGACAGCCCCAGCATTTT. This chain joins TRBV19 and TRBJ1-5, with TRBD1 as a possible D gene (5 bases). CDR3 length: 13 amino acids. CDR1 and CDR2 (germline): LNHDA, SQIVND (reference sequence). With 3 bases removed from V and 7 bases from J, the gap between germline ends came to 10 bases.

This sequence joins TRBV9 and TRBJ2-1; 7 bases line up with TRBD1. Trimming removed 5 bases from V and 7 bases from J; junction bases left unmatched: 12. Germline values: CDR1 SGDLS, CDR2 YYNGEE. The CDR3 totals 15 residues. This chain's CDR3 is CASRKDTGAGNEQFF. The CDR3 DNA is TGTGCCAGCAGGAAAGACACAGGGGCTGGGAATGAGCAGTTCTTC.

This clone appeared a single time. The chain recombines TRBV5-1 with TRBJ1-5; D not resolved. Trimming shortened V by 0 bases and J by 3 bases, and 4 bases separated the two germline ends. This CDR3 has 13 residues. Looked up from germline, CDR1 is SGHRS and CDR2 is YFSETQ. The CDR3 reads CASSLGINQPQHF. In nucleotides, the CDR3 is TGCGCCAGCAGCTTGGGGATCAATCAGCCCCAGCATTTT.

This clone was seen more than once but under ten times. The rearrangement uses TRBV10-3 and TRBJ1-2, with TRBD1 matching over 7 bases. With V trimmed by 0 bases and J by 7 bases, 8 bases remained unmatched. CDR1 and CDR2 (germline): ENHRY, SYGVKD. The length of the CDR3 is 15 residues. The CDR3 sequence is CAISESPADRRGYTF. CDR3 sequence (DNA): TGTGCCATCAGTGAGTCGCCAGCGGACAGGCGTGGCTACACCTTC.

The chain employs TRBV6-1 and TRBJ1-2, with D unclear. Germline V gene lookup returns CDR1 MNHNS and CDR2 SASEGT. Trimming stripped 8 bases from V and 4 bases from J, with 8 bases between. CDR3 length: 11 residues. The CDR3 protein is CASGTTYGYTF. CDR3 sequence (DNA): TGTGCCAGCGGAACAACCTATGGCTACACCTTC.

Written as DNA, the CDR3 is TGTGCCAGTAGCTCGGACGGCCCCAATCAGCCCCAGCATTTT. Protein: CASSSDGPNQPQHF. V gene TRBV19 combines with J gene TRBJ1-5, with D hard to call. The CDR3 runs to 14 residues. V lost 6 bases, J lost 3 bases, and 12 bases lay in between. From germline, CDR1 is LNHDA and CDR2 SQIVND (reference sequence).

The J gene is TRBJ1-1, the V gene TRBV30; TRBD1 aligns across 7 bases. This CDR3 comprises 13 residues. Per germline, CDR1 GTSNPN and CDR2 SVGIG (reference sequence). J gave up 0 bases and V 5 bases, and 3 bases lay outside the gene matches. The CDR3 here is CAWETGMNTEAFF. DNA for the CDR3: TGTGCCTGGGAGACAGGGATGAACACTGAAGCTTTCTTT.

This clone was recorded once. V usage is TRBV7-9 and J usage is TRBJ1-2, with 8 bases aligning to TRBD1. This CDR3 comprises 13 residues. Trimming removed 11 bases from V and 2 bases from J; junction bases left unmatched: 7. In germline, CDR1 is SEHNR, CDR2 FQNEAQ (reference sequence). CDR3 DNA sequence: TGTGCCGGGGGGACAGGCCAAAACTATGGCTACACCTTC. It is translated as CAGGTGQNYGYTF.

The J gene is TRBJ1-2, the V gene TRBV30; D gene uncertain. There are 13 residues in the CDR3. CDR1 GTSNPN and CDR2 SVGIG come from the germline V gene (reference sequence). The V end was cut by 0 bases, the J end by 7 bases, with 12 bases between. CDR3 sequence (DNA): TGTGCCTGGAGTGTATGGGGAGAGAGTGGCTACACCTTC. This gives the protein CAWSVWGESGYTF.

The chain has TRBV7-9 and TRBJ2-1, with TRBD2 identical over 10 bases. The CDR3 extends over 16 amino acids. The ends lost 4 bases at V and 4 bases at J; junction bases unmatched: 7. Germline V gene data show CDR1 as SEHNR and CDR2 as FQNEAQ (reference sequence). CDR3 DNA: TGTGCCAGCAGCTCCCGGACTAGCGGCCCTTACAATGAGCAGTTCTTC. Translating gives CASSSRTSGPYNEQFF.

CDR3 DNA sequence: TGCAGCGTAGTCCCACAGGGGGCGCTTGAAAAACTGTTTTTT. It specifies CSVVPQGALEKLFF. The chain combines TRBV29-1 with TRBJ1-4, with TRBD1 identical over 9 bases. After removal of 6 bases from V and 7 bases from J, the junction contained 9 bases not matched to a gene. The CDR3 has 14 residues. Germline-derived CDR1 and CDR2 are SQVTM and ANQGSEA.

This clone was seen only a few times. V is TRBV14 and J is TRBJ1-4; D is undetermined. Trimming stripped 0 bases from V and 8 bases from J, with 13 bases between. The CDR3 contains 15 residues. Germline V gene sequence: CDR1 SGHDN, CDR2 FVKESK. In DNA form, the CDR3 reads TGTGCCAGCAGCCAAGAGATTAGAAGATTCGAAAAACTGTTTTTT. It translates to CASSQEIRRFEKLFF. The complete variable domain, with remaining parts taken from reference TRBV14 and TRBJ1-4, reads EAGVTQFPSHSVIEKGQTVTLRCDPISGHDNLYWYRRVMGKEIKFLLHFVKESKQDESGMPNNRFLAERTGGTYSTLKVQPAELEDSGVYFCASSQEIRRFEKLFFGSGTQLSVL.